This T cell receptor (beta chain) was documented in a study of blood T cell repertoires in COVID-19 (dated by TCRdb to the early 2020s). Looking at the study overall: Collaborator samples came from the United States, Italy and Spain and covered acute and convalescent phases of COVID-19. The prospective study material was composed of cDNA or gDNA derived from T cells, B-cell-depleted T cells, or PBMCs. Subjects who had been exposed to COVID-19, were actively infected with it, or had recovered from it provided the deeply sampled blood TCRbeta repertoires that made up the dataset. A freely available public database, intended as a resource for researchers studying the immune response to SARS-CoV-2, is where the repertoires were released. The samples were drawn from two sources: the first 160 participants of the ongoing ImmuneRACE study, and some 1,300 subjects contributed by 6 global collaborators. Sample metadata almost always included a de-identified subject ID, COVID-19 status, age in years and sex. HLA class I and class II types, where available, came from metadata supplied by the sample provider rather than from assay-based typing. Study-wide conclusions, independent of this receptor: How much clinical and demographic metadata was included differed by source and by participant, and the metadata was provided uncurated.

As encoded in the germline V gene, CDR1 is LGHNA while CDR2 is YSLEER. After removal of 1 base from V and 7 bases from J, the junction retains 8 bases not matched to a gene. Its CDR3 holds 17 amino acids, cysteine through phenylalanine. The retained sequence is limited to the CDR3, 51 bases, with the frame set at the first base. In regard to this clone: No antigen is known for it. Base qualities are not provided; no much larger clone lies one nucleotide away.

Participants in the prospective study were enrolled through a virtual design, were aged roughly 18 to 90 years, and lived in roughly 24 United States geographic areas. To assign participants to cohorts, the prospective study relied on clinical history that participants themselves reported in a screening survey and a study questionnaire. Recovered participants in ImmuneRACE Cohort 3 were defined by two consecutive negative NP/OP PCR tests, clearance by a healthcare professional, or resolution of symptoms. Mobile phlebotomists in the prospective study collected whole blood, serum and a nasopharyngeal or oropharyngeal swab from every participant. Participants in the prospective study had the option to provide additional blood draws and questionnaires over a roughly two-month period. Before DNA extraction, prospective study blood samples were shipped either frozen or at room temperature. The immunoSEQ Assay, a bias-controlled multiplex PCR, was used to amplify TCRbeta CDR3 regions from genomic DNA. Processing in the source paper ran as follows. The number of nucleated cells in each sample was estimated by amplification of reference gene primers within the assay. To quantify the absolute abundance of each unique TCRbeta CDR3 rearrangement, sequence reads were collapsed and filtered. Productive Simpson clonality was computed per sample as the square root of Simpson's diversity index over productive rearrangements. TCRdb mirrors the immuneACCESS table, restricted to in-frame sequences. Some clones are absent from its copies; in checked studies, under half trace to an unresolved V gene, and the reason for the others is unknown. V and J calls and clone size are given by that table; D and trimming were obtained from the DNA. Recorded for this sample are a few hundred thousand clones; roughly 91% of them occurred a single time. Approximately 4.2% of the sample lies in the top ten.

The chain is made from TRBV4-3 and TRBJ2-2, with 11 central nucleotides matching TRBD2. The sequencing sample was made of PBMCs or T cells enriched from blood (not recorded which). The sequence came from a woman aged 25 to 39 who had recovered from COVID-19. The sequenced DNA: TGCGCCAGCAGCCAAGGTCTAGCGGGAGGTTCTATCGGGGAGCTGTTTTTT. Its product reads: CASSQGLAGGSIGELFF.